A selection of T cell receptor beta chains follows, all from one sample in a study of blood T cells in healthy people across ages. TCRdb recomputed calls from the 5' RACE reads with MiXCR, one row per CDR3 protein. The sample records more than 750,000 distinct CDR3 sequences, 25% to 35% being singletons. This sample was shared with a second study, whose subject was T cells of mothers and their children.

Material for sequencing was blood. These receptors were obtained from a middle-aged woman in good health. Both conserved end residues are part of each CDR3. D genes are given only for firm matches. Size is omitted from some rows. Given values are once, few, many or a class for expanded clones.

v_gene: TRBV3-1
abundance: few
j_gene: TRBJ1-4
d_gene: .
CDR3aa: CASSHQGPNGKLFF
CDR3nt: TGTGCCAGCAGCCACCAAGGACCCAACGGGAAACTGTTTTTT

v_gene: TRBV7-2
abundance: few
j_gene: TRBJ2-7
d_gene: .
CDR3aa: CASSLHVSSYEQYF
CDR3nt: TGTGCCAGCAGCTTACATGTCAGCTCCTACGAGCAGTACTTC

v_gene: TRBV28
abundance: many
j_gene: TRBJ2-7
d_gene: TRBD2
CDR3aa: CASTSTSGGIYEQYF
CDR3nt: TGTGCCAGCACGTCCACTAGCGGGGGAATCTACGAGCAGTACTTC

v_gene: TRBV7-2
abundance: many
j_gene: TRBJ1-2
d_gene: TRBD1
CDR3aa: CASSRTGGGYGYTF
CDR3nt: TGTGCCAGCAGCCGGACAGGGGGCGGCTATGGCTACACCTTC

v_gene: TRBV12-3/TRBV12-4
abundance: few
j_gene: TRBJ2-1
d_gene: TRBD2
CDR3aa: CASSGTSGGRYNEQFF
CDR3nt: TGTGCCAGCAGTGGGACTAGCGGGGGCCGTTACAATGAGCAGTTCTTC

v_gene: TRBV7-9
abundance: few
j_gene: TRBJ2-7
d_gene: .
CDR3aa: CASSSHYKSSSYEQYF
CDR3nt: TGTGCCAGCAGCTCCCACTACAAATCGAGCTCCTACGAGCAGTACTTC

v_gene: TRBV25-1
abundance: .
j_gene: TRBJ2-1
d_gene: .
CDR3aa: CASSDGTSAYNEQFF
CDR3nt: TGTGCCAGCAGTGATGGGACGTCAGCCTACAATGAGCAGTTCTTC

v_gene: TRBV20-1
abundance: many
j_gene: TRBJ2-1
d_gene: .
CDR3aa: CSASGYREIYNEQFF
CDR3nt: TGCAGTGCTAGCGGATACAGGGAGATCTACAATGAGCAGTTCTTC

v_gene: TRBV20-1
abundance: .
j_gene: TRBJ2-1
d_gene: TRBD2
CDR3aa: CSAETSDFPLPQFF
CDR3nt: TGCAGTGCGGAGACTAGCGACTTTCCACTCCCTCAGTTCTTC

v_gene: TRBV20-1
abundance: .
j_gene: TRBJ1-6
d_gene: .
CDR3aa: CSASDLDRYSPLHF
CDR3nt: TGCAGTGCTAGTGATTTGGACAGATATTCACCCCTCCACTTT

v_gene: TRBV24-1
abundance: few
j_gene: TRBJ2-1
d_gene: TRBD2
CDR3aa: CATSDNRLADSYNEQFF
CDR3nt: TGTGCCACCAGTGACAATCGACTAGCGGACTCCTACAATGAGCAGTTCTTC